This T cell receptor beta chain appears in the sequencing data of a study of CD8 T cells in Susac syndrome (dated by TCRdb to about 2019). As for the study more broadly: Repertoire sequencing was used to test whether CD8+ T cell activation and differentiation in Susac syndrome was antigen driven. The study compared CD8+ T cell repertoire clonality among 12 healthy donors, about 14 Susac syndrome patients and fewer than 19 multiple sclerosis patients. Paper-wide results and their limitations: The study acknowledged that relatively few individuals were included in the TCR sequencing and HLA analysis.

CDR1 SEHNR and CDR2 FQNEAQ were looked up in the germline V gene (reference sequence). For this chain, trimming is 5 bases at the V end and 2 bases at the J end, and the number of junction bases without a gene match is 7. The cysteine opens and the phenylalanine closes a CDR3 of 17 amino acids. Just the 51-base CDR3 DNA is kept, in frame starting at base 1. Peripheral blood CD8+ and CD4+ T cells from healthy donors, Susac syndrome patients and multiple sclerosis patients were profiled using high-throughput TCR beta sequencing. The multiple sclerosis controls were treatment-naive patients who had stable or active relapsing-remitting disease and met the revised McDonald criteria. CD8+ TEMRA cells were enriched by FACS, while bulk CD8+ and CD4+ T cells were purified by magnetic negative isolation. Blood was drawn into EDTA tubes, processed within 24 hours, and PBMCs were isolated by density gradient centrifugation. PBMCs intended for TCR sequencing were cryopreserved in liquid nitrogen and were subsequently thawed in a 37 degrees C water bath. A purity of at least 90% was achieved for sorted or isolated CD4+, CD8+ and CD8+ TEMRA cells.

With regard to this clonotype: The specificity of this receptor is unknown. The input lacks base qualities; no much larger clone sits a single base away.

RNA was extracted using the RNeasy kit, and roughly 0.5 to 1 ug of the RNA was reverse transcribed with random hexamers. The immunoSEQ multiplex PCR assay, which covers 54 Vbeta and 13 Jbeta segments, was used to amplify TCR beta CDR3 regions. Bias from PCR amplification was corrected by using a synthetic template baseline for primer optimization and for computational correction. Processing in the source paper ran as follows. Reads were annotated to V, D and J genes per IMGT and analyzed with immunoSEQ Analyzer, keeping only productive sequences. Clonality was computed as one minus Shannon entropy normalized by log2 of the number of productive unique sequences. Public and private clones were assessed among the 100 most prevalent clones of each patient and control. Clones were defined as Susac-specific if absent from the healthy and MS cohorts, from 900 to 1,300 published viral clones and from other ImmuneACCESS disease sequences. Starting from the raw public reads, TCRdb applied fastp trimming at Q25, assembled clones with MiXCR and retained in-frame beta chains. Each entry merges the rows of one CDR3 protein and shows their most common DNA and genes. The V and J calls were not made by the authors but by TCRdb's processing. For this sample there are around 190,000 distinct CDR3 sequences; 95% appear just once. 0.15% to 0.2% of the sample is taken by the ten largest.

The V gene is TRBV7-9 and the J gene is TRBJ2-3, with 13 central nucleotides matching TRBD2. Sequenced input: CD8+ T cells from PBMCs. The sequence derives from a human donor with multiple sclerosis. DNA sequence: TGTGCCAGCAGCCAGGGACTAGCGGGACCTGACACAGATACGCAGTATTTT. It specifies CASSQGLAGPDTDTQYF.